This T cell receptor beta chain was captured in a study of regulatory T cells in long-lasting Graves disease. On the study more broadly: A definition of persistent Graves' disease required over 5 years of antithyroid drugs plus positive TSH receptor antibodies. General study findings and limits: Few sampled subjects may have lowered accuracy. Preferential use of TRBV28, TRBJ1-2 and TRBJ2-5 was seen in persistent disease.

Combining iRepertoire HTBI primers with Arm-PCR of CDR3 regions, the authors built TCR beta libraries. Each CDR3 protein is one row after TCRdb ran MiXCR on the multiplex PCR reads. The sample includes hundreds of thousands of distinct CDR3 sequences, 21% of them seen just once. Time point in this sample: persistent/refractory GD, antithyroid drugs over 5 years with positive TRAb. The TCR library used RNA extracted from PBMCs. Criteria from the American Thyroid Association guidelines were applied to diagnose Graves' disease. Germline CDR1 and CDR2: SQVTM and ANQGSEA. Trimming cost V 7 bases and J 1 base, with 13 bases left between them. The CDR3 consists of 13 residues. With regard to this clonotype: Antigen unknown.

The clonotype comes from a female donor with Graves disease. The sequenced sample was peripheral blood mononuclear cells (PBMCs), obtained when the disease was refractory, from a patient treated with antithyroid drugs. This chain uses TRBV29-1 with TRBJ1-2; D possibly corresponds to TRBD1 (5 bases). CDR3 loop: CSGGDGYNYGYTF. The CDR3 DNA is TGCAGCGGGGGGGACGGTTATAACTATGGCTACACCTTC.